This T cell receptor beta chain was captured in a study of T cells in Graves' hyperthyroidism and ophthalmopathy. Blood was obtained at the first hyperthyroidism diagnosis, which preceded any ophthalmopathy symptoms. Fresh peripheral blood, roughly 10 ml, was the source of the PBMCs. General study points: In blood, most of the thyroid clonotypes expanded above 0.001 were also present.

V shed 0 bases, J shed 7 bases, and the junction held 7 bases outside the gene matches. This CDR3 is built from 18 residues. CDR1 and CDR2 from the germline V gene are SGDLS and YYNGEE. From RNA transcripts, TCR beta CDR3 regions were amplified. Initially, a first-round RT-PCR of the TCR CDR3 employed the HTBI primer set. Each CDR3 protein is one row after TCRdb ran MiXCR on the multiplex PCR reads. The sample holds 550,000 to 850,000 distinct CDR3 sequences, approximately 18% seen once. This clonotype was seen repeatedly, ten times or more. Its antigen is unidentified. The chain combines TRBV9 with TRBJ2-1; 16 bases map to TRBD2. The sequence was obtained from a woman aged 45-60 years with Graves' hyperthyroidism that later progressed to Graves' ophthalmopathy. The sequenced sample was blood. CDR3 coding DNA: TGTGCCAGCAGCGTAGAAGGGACTAGCGGGGGGGCCTCTAATGAGCAGTTCTTC. It translates to CASSVEGTSGGASNEQFF.